This paragraph reports one TCR beta chain. Study processing details: Quantification of nucleated cells was approximated via reference gene primer amplification. The protocol was immunoSEQ multiplex PCR, while the TCRdb copy is restricted to in-frame clones and leaves out a portion. The V and J calls and clone size were taken over from that table, and D and trimming were inferred from the DNA. The data hold about 150,000 clones, with more than 75% observed a single time. Germline CDR1 MNHEY, CDR2 SVGAGI. The CDR3 spans 14 residues. Between the trimmed V and J ends, which lost 6 bases and 0 bases, there was a span of 8 bases. The sample belongs to a study of blood T cell repertoires in COVID-19. Study context: The United States, Italy and Spain supplied acute and convalescent COVID-19 samples. PBMCs, B-cell-depleted T cells, or T cells provided the cDNA or gDNA that made up the material.

The material sequenced was peripheral blood. This sequence was found in a human donor with acute or convalescent COVID-19. The donor label of this sample is uncertain. The V and J genes are TRBV6-5 and TRBJ1-4, with a possible D match to TRBD1 (5 bases). As DNA, the CDR3 is TGTGCCAGCAGCACAGGTGCAACTAATGAAAAACTGTTTTTT. Residues: CASSTGATNEKLFF.